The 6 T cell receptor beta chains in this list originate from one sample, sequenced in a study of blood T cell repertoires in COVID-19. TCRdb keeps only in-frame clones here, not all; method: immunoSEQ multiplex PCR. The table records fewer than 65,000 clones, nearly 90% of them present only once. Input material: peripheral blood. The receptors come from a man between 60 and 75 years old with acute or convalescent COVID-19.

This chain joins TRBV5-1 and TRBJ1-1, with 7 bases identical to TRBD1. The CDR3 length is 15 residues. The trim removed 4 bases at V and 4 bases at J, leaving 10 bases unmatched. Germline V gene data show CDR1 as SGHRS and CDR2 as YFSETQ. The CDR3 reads CASSIQGDKGTEAFF. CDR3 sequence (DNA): TGCGCCAGCAGCATCCAGGGGGATAAGGGCACTGAAGCTTTCTTT.

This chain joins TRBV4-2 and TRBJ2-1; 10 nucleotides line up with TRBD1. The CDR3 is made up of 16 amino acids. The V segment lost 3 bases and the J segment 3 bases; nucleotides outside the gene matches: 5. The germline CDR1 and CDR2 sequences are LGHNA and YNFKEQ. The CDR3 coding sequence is TGTGCCAGCAGCCACGGGACAGGGGACTTCTACAATGAGCAGTTCTTC. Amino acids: CASSHGTGDFYNEQFF.

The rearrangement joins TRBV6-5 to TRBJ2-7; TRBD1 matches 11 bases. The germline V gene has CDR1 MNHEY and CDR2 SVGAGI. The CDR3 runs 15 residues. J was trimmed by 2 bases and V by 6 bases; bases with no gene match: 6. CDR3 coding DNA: TGTGCCAGCAGACGGGACAGGGGGATCACCTACGAGCAGTACTTC. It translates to CASRRDRGITYEQYF.

The CDR3 sequence: CASTPDNTGELFF. The CDR3 DNA sequence: TGCGCCAGCACCCCAGATAACACCGGGGAGCTGTTTTTT. V and J are TRBV10-2 and TRBJ2-2; D unresolved. The CDR3 is 13 amino acids. Germline V gene data show CDR1 as WSHSY and CDR2 as SAAADI. V lost 7 bases to trimming and J lost 2 bases, with 8 bases between them.

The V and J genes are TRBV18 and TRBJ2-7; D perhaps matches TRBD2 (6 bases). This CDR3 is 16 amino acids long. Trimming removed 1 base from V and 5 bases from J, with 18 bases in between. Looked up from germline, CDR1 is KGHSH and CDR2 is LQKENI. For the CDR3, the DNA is TGTGCCAGCTCACCACTACCGGGACTCAGGTCTCACGAGCAGTACTTC. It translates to CASSPLPGLRSHEQYF.

The CDR3 reads CASSPRDVGELFF. The CDR3 coding sequence is TGTGCCAGCAGCCCCAGGGATGTCGGGGAGCTGTTTTTT. This chain connects TRBV13 to TRBJ2-2; D is perhaps TRBD1 (5 bases). Deletions cut 5 bases from V and 7 bases from J, with 11 bases between. This CDR3 is 13 amino acids long. Germline V gene lookup returns CDR1 PRHDT and CDR2 FYEKMQ (reference sequence).